Listed below are T cell receptor beta chains from one sample, sequenced in a study of OX40 agonist ivuxolimab in advanced cancers. Method: immunoSEQ multiplex PCR; TCRdb's copy keeps in-frame clones and lacks some. The sample includes 100,000 to 130,000 clones, 91% of them seen just once. The source was CD4+ or CD8+ T cells sorted from blood, collected in a trial of the OX40 agonist ivuxolimab. These receptors originate from an adult with an advanced solid tumor such as melanoma, head and neck, liver or kidney cancer. Both conserved end residues are part of each CDR3.

>TRBV5-4
CASSFPDGDNSPLHF
>TRBV9
CASSVAGGGDTQYF
>TRBV19
CASSNTPPSGGGERYGYTF
>TRBV9
CASSAGLAGDTQYF
>TRBV5-1
CASSLGDSRNYGYTF
>TRBV30
CAWSVWGTEAFF
>TRBV5-1
CASSPGQPGNTIYF
>TRBV29-1
CSVEVPGFGSYNEQFF
>TRBV5-4
CASSLGTGRAGTEQFF
>TRBV10-3
CAIRREIAGGPVEQFF
>TRBV5-1
CASSFWTGETEAFF
>TRBV11-3
CASSPRQGTLFDEQFF
>TRBV23-1
CASSQSPGLEASNEQFF
>TRBV30
CAWSGGSNQPQHF
>TRBV7-9
CASSLDGEGYTF
>TRBV29-1
CSVEDRPKETQYF
>TRBV9
CASSSLVSGNTIYF
>TRBV5-6
CASSLNNEKLFF
>TRBV18
CASPQGGSANIQYF
>TRBV7-9
CASSPPGTANTEAFF
>TRBV5-1
CASSPRGRGAEGTEAFF
>TRBV6-1
CASSEHTAAYEQYF
>TRBV6-1
CASTGRGASTDTQYF
>TRBV7-6
CASSSGQRSYEQYF
>TRBV7-8
CASSPGDRANYGYTF
>TRBV18
CASSLQGGTGELFF
>TRBV2
CASSEEAGELFF
>TRBV7-9
CASSAPQGARYEQYF
>TRBV27
CASSPTFQGDTEAFF
>TRBV5-4
CASSPITGEAFF
>TRBV9
CASSSSGTSGSYEQFF
>TRBV30
CAWSESGPYGYTF
>TRBV11-3
CASSLTGQGTSGANVLTF
>TRBV7-8
CASSSRTALQETQYF
>TRBV5-6
CASSPLTGGPSGNTIYF
>TRBV30
CAWSVVTYEQYF
>TRBV12-5
CASGADRADGYTF
>TRBV28
CASSYPTEAFF
>TRBV7-9
CASSSGGFSSYEQYF
>TRBV11-3
CASSLGVGGGTDEQYF
>TRBV29-1
CSVEVGGGYGYTF
>TRBV14
CASSQGSGLSQHF
>TRBV5-1
CASSPLQDHEQYF
>TRBV2
CASSEAGSGTEQYF
>TRBV10-3
CAISESVQDNEQFF
>TRBV9
CASSVFGGLGANVLTF
>TRBV5-1
CASSLGPQGGYQSQHF
>TRBV6-5
CASSYDTNNEQFF
>TRBV27
CASSRAGHYGYTF
>TRBV2
CASRAGGGGTQYF